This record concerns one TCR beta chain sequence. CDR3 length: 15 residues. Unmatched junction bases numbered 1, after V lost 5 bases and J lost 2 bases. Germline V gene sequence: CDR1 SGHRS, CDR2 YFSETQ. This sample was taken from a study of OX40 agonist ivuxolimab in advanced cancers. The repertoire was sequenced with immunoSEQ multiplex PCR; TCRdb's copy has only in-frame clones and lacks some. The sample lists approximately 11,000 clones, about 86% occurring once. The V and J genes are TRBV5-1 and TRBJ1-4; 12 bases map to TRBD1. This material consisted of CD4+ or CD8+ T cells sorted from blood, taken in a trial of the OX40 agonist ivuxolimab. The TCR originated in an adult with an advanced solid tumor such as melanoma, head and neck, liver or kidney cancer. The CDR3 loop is CASSGTGGTNEKLFF. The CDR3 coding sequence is TGCGCCAGCAGTGGGACAGGGGGCACTAATGAAAAACTGTTTTTT.